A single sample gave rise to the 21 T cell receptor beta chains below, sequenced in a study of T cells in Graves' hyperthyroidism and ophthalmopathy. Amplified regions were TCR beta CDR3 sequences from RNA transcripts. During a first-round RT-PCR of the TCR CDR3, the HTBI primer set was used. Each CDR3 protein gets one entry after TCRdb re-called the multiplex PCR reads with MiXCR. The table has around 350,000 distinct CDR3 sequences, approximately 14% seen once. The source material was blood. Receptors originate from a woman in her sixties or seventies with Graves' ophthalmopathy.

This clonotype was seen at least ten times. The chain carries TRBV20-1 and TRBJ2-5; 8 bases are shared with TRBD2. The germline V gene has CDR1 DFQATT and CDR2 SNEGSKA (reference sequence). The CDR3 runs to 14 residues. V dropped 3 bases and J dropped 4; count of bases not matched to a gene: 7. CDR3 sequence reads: CSASGRAFRETQYF. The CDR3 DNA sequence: TGCAGTGCTAGCGGGAGGGCCTTCCGAGAGACCCAGTACTTC.

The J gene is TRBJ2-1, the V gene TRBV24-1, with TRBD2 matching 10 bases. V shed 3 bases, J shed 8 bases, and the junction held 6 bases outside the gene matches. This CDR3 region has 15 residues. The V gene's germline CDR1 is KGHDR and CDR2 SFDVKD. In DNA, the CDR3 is TGTGCCACCAGTGATCCTAGCGGGAGCGGTTATGAGCAGTTCTTC. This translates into CATSDPSGSGYEQFF.

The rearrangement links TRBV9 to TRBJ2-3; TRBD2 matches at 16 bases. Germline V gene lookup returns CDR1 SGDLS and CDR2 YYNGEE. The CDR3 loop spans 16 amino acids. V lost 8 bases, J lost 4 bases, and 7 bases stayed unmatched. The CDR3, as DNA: TGTGCCAGTAAACCGGGACTAGCGGGAGGGTCAGATACGCAGTATTTT. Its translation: CASKPGLAGGSDTQYF.

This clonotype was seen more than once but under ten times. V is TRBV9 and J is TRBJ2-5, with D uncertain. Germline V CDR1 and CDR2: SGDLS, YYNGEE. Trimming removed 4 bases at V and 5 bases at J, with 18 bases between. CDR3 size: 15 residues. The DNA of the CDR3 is TGTGCCAGCAGCACGGCCGCCGGCTATAGGGAGACCCAGTACTTC. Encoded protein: CASSTAAGYRETQYF.

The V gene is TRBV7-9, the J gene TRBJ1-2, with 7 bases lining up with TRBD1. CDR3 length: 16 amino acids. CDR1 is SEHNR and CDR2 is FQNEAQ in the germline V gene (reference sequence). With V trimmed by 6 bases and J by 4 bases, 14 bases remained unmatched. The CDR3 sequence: CASRLGSDRDGYGYTF. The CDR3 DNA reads TGTGCCAGCAGGTTGGGCAGTGACAGGGATGGCTATGGCTACACCTTC.

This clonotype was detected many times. As DNA, the CDR3 is TGTGCCAGCAGTCAAGACGTAAGCTCCTACGAGCAGTACTTC. This encodes CASSQDVSSYEQYF. V usage is TRBV7-9 and J usage is TRBJ2-7; no clear D. CDR3 size: 14 residues. Germline V lookup: CDR1 SEHNR, CDR2 FQNEAQ (reference sequence). Trimming took 6 bases from V and 0 from J, leaving 12 bases between them.

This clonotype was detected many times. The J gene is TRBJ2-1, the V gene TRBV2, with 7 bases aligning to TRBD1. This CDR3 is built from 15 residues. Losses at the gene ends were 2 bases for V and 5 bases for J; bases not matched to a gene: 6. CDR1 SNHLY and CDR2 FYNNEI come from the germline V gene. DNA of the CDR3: TGTGCCAGCAGTGAAAACAGGGGTAGCCACAATGAGCAGTTCTTC. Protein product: CASSENRGSHNEQFF.

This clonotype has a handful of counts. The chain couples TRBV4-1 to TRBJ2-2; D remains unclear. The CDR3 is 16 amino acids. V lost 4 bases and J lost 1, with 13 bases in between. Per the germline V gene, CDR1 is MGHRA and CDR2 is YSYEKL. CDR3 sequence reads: CASSPQGSGNTGELFF. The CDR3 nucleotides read TGCGCCAGCAGCCCTCAAGGATCGGGGAACACCGGGGAGCTGTTTTTT.

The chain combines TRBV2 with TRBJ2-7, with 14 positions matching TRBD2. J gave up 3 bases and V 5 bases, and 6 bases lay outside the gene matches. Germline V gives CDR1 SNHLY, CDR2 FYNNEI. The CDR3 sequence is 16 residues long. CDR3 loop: CASSWTSGRSDYEQYF. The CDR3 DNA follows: TGTGCCAGCAGTTGGACTAGCGGGAGGTCCGACTACGAGCAGTACTTC. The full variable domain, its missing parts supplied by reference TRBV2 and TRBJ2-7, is EPEVTQTPSHQVTQMGQEVILRCVPISNHLYFYWYRQILGQKVEFLVSFYNNEISEKSEIFDDQFSVERPDGSNFTLKIRSTKLEDSAMYFCASSWTSGRSDYEQYFGPGTRLTVT.

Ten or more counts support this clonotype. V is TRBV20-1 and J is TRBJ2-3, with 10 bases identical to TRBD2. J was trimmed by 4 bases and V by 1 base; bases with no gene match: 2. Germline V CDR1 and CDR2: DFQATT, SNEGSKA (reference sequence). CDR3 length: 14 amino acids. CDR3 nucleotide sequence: TGCAGTGCTAGAGCCAGCGGGAGGGCAGATACGCAGTATTTT. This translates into CSARASGRADTQYF.

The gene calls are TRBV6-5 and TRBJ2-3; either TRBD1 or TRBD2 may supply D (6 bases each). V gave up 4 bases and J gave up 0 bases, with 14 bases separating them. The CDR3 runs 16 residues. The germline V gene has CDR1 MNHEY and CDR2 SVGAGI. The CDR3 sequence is CASSSRGGSSTDTQYF. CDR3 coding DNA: TGTGCCAGCAGTTCCCGAGGGGGGAGTAGCACAGATACGCAGTATTTT.

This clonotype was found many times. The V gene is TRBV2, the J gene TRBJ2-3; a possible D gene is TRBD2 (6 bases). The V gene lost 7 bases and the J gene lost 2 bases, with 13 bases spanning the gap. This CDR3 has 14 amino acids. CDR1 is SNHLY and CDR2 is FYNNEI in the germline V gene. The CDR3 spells CASTRTTLTDTQYF. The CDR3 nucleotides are TGTGCCAGCACCCGGACTACACTCACAGATACGCAGTATTTT. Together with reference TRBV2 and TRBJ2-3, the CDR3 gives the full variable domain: EPEVTQTPSHQVTQMGQEVILRCVPISNHLYFYWYRQILGQKVEFLVSFYNNEISEKSEIFDDQFSVERPDGSNFTLKIRSTKLEDSAMYFCASTRTTLTDTQYFGPGTRLTVL.

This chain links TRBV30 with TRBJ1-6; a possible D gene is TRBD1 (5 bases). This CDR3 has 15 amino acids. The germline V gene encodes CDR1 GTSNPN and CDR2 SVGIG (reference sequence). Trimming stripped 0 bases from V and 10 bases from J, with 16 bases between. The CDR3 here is CAWSVGGGNGSPLHF. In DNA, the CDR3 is TGTGCCTGGAGTGTAGGCGGGGGAAACGGGTCACCCCTCCACTTT.

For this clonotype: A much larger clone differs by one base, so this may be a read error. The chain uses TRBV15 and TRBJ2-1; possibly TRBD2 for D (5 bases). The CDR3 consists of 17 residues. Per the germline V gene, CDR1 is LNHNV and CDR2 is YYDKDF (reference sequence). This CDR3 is CVTSRDGGRRSYNEQFF. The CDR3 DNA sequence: TGTGTCACCAGCAGAGATGGTGGGAGACGCTCCTACAATGAGCAGTTCTTC.

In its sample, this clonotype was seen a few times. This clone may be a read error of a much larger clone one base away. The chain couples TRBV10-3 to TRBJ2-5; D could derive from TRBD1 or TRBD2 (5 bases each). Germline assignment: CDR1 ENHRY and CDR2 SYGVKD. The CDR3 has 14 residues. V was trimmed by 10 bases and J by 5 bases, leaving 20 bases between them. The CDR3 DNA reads TGTGCCACCAGGGCTGCTCGGGGTTCGGAGACCCAGTACTTC. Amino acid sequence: CATRAARGSETQYF.

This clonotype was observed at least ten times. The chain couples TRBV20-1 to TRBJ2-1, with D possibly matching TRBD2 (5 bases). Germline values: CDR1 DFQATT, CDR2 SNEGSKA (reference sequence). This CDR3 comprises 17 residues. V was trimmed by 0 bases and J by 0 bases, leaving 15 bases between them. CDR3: CSARDWLAGSSYNEQFF. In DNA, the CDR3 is TGCAGTGCTAGAGATTGGCTAGCTGGGAGCTCCTACAATGAGCAGTTCTTC.

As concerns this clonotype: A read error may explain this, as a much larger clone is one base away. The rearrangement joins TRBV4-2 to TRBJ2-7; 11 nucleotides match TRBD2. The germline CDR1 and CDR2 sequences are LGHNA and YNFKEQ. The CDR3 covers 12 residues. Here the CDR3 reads CASSGRAAERYF. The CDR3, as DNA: TGTGCCAGTAGCGGGAGGGCCGCCGAGCGGTACTTC.

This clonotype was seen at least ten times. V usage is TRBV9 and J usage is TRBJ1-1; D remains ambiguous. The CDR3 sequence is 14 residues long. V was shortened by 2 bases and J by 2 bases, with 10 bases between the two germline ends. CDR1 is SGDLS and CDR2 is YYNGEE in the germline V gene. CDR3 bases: TGTGCCAGCAGCGTTGAACAGAGCAACACTGAAGCTTTCTTT. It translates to CASSVEQSNTEAFF.

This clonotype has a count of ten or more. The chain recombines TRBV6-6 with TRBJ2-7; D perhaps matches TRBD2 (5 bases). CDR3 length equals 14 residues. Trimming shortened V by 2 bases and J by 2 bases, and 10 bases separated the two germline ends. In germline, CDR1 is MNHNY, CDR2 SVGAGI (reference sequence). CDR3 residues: CASSYRGRTYEQYF. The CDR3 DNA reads TGTGCCAGCAGTTACAGAGGGCGCACCTACGAGCAGTACTTC.

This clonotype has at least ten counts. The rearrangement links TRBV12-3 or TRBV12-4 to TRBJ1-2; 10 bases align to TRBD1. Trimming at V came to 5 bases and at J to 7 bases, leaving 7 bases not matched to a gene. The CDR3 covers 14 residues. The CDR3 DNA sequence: TGTGCCAGCAGTCCCCCCGGGGACAGGGGTGGCTACACCTTC. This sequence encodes CASSPPGDRGGYTF.

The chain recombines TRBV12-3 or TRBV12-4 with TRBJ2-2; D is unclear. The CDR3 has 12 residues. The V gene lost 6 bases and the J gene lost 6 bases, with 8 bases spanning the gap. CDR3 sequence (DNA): TGTGCCAGCAGCCCCCGTCCCGGGGAGCTGTTTTTT. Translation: CASSPRPGELFF.